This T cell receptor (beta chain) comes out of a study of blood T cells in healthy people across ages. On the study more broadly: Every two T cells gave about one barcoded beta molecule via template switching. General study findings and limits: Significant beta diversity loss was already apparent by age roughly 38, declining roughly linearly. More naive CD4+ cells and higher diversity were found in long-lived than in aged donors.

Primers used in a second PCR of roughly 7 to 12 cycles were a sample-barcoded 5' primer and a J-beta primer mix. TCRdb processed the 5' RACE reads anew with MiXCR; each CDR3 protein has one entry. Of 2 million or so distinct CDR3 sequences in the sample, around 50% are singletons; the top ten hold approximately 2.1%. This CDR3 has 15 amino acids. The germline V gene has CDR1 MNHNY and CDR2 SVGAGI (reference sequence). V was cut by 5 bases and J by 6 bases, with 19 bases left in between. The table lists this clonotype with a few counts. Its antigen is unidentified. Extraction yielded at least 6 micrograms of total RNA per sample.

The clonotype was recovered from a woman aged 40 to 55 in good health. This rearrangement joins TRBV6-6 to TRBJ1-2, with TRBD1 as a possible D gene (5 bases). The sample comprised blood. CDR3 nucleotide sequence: TGTGCCAGCAGTCGGGAGTTGGGGGGAATAAATGGCTACACCTTC. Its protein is CASSRELGGINGYTF.